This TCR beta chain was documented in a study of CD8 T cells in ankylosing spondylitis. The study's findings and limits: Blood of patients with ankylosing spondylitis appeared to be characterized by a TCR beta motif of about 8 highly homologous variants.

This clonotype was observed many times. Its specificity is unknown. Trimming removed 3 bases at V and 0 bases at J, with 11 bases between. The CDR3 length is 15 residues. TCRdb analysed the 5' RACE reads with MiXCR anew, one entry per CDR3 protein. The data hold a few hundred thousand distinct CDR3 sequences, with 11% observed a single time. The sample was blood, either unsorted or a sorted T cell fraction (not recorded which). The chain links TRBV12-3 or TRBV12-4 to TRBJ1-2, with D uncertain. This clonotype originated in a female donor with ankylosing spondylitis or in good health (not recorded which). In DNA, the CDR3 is TGTGCCAGCAGTTTCTCCGGCAGGACTAACTATGGCTACACCTTC. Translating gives CASSFSGRTNYGYTF.